Listed below are T cell receptor beta chains from one sample, sequenced in a study of OX40 agonist ivuxolimab in advanced cancers. TCRdb's table, derived via immunoSEQ multiplex PCR, lists solely in-frame clones and lacks some. The data contain 43,000 or so clones, roughly 90% of them singletons. The material sequenced was CD4+ or CD8+ T cells sorted from blood, taken in a trial of the OX40 agonist ivuxolimab. The origin of the receptors is an adult with an advanced solid tumor such as melanoma, head and neck, liver or kidney cancer. Each CDR3 is given with its conserved first and last residue.

j_gene: TRBJ1-5
len: 12
v_gene: TRBV2
CDR3aa: CASQGAYQPQHF

j_gene: TRBJ2-1
len: 12
v_gene: TRBV7-2
CDR3aa: CASSLDAAEQFF

j_gene: .
len: 13
v_gene: TRBV7-9
CDR3aa: CASSPRAIGEQYF

j_gene: TRBJ2-7
len: 11
v_gene: TRBV4-3
CDR3aa: CASSPGHEQYF

j_gene: TRBJ2-5
len: 16
v_gene: TRBV5-1
CDR3aa: CASSSRTSGKQETQYF

j_gene: TRBJ1-5
len: 15
v_gene: TRBV28
CDR3aa: CASSLMGYSNQPQHF

j_gene: TRBJ2-7
len: 13
v_gene: TRBV2
CDR3aa: CASSGDRGREQYF

j_gene: TRBJ2-1
len: 14
v_gene: TRBV27
CDR3aa: CASSSGAGVNEQFF

j_gene: TRBJ2-7
len: 12
v_gene: TRBV30
CDR3aa: CAWGGSGYEQYF

j_gene: TRBJ2-2
len: 11
v_gene: TRBV6-5
CDR3aa: CASRWFGELFF

j_gene: TRBJ1-5
len: 16
v_gene: TRBV5-1
CDR3aa: CASSLGAGGSNQPQHF

j_gene: TRBJ2-7
len: 16
v_gene: TRBV7-2
CDR3aa: CASSPVGTSGIYEQYF

j_gene: TRBJ1-2
len: 18
v_gene: TRBV27
CDR3aa: CASSLRPVSRGAQYGYTF

j_gene: TRBJ2-5
len: 14
v_gene: TRBV7-2
CDR3aa: CASSLAGGWETQYF

j_gene: TRBJ2-3
len: 14
v_gene: TRBV4-2
CDR3aa: CASSQVSGTDTQYF

j_gene: TRBJ2-1
len: 13
v_gene: TRBV19
CDR3aa: CASSMKRRDEQFF

j_gene: TRBJ2-1
len: 16
v_gene: TRBV7-3
CDR3aa: CASSPTSGRGYDEQFF

j_gene: TRBJ2-2
len: 16
v_gene: TRBV19
CDR3aa: CASSIKRLVSPGELFF

j_gene: TRBJ1-1
len: 17
v_gene: TRBV7-8
CDR3aa: CASSIPSGGARGFEAFF

j_gene: TRBJ1-3
len: 12
v_gene: TRBV6-6
CDR3aa: CASSGGGNTIYF

j_gene: .
len: 11
v_gene: TRBV28
CDR3aa: CASRGGYEQYF

j_gene: TRBJ2-5
len: 15
v_gene: TRBV7-6
CDR3aa: CASSLAGQGAETQYF

j_gene: TRBJ2-3
len: 13
v_gene: TRBV7-3
CDR3aa: CASSFDHTDTQYF

j_gene: TRBJ2-7
len: 13
v_gene: TRBV11-2
CDR3aa: CASSLSPPHEQYF